This is a list of T cell receptor beta chains from one sample in a study of blood T cell repertoires in COVID-19. The table came from immunoSEQ multiplex PCR; TCRdb's copy has only in-frame clones and leaves some out. This sample has under 250,000 clones, with roughly nine tenths found just once. The sequencing sample was made of peripheral blood. These TCRs come from a man aged 55 to 70 who had recovered from COVID-19. Both conserved end residues are part of each CDR3.

length	V	J	CDR3
15	TRBV6-5	TRBJ2-7	CASSYGLAVRNEQYF
16	TRBV5-4	TRBJ1-1	CASSLAQGARGSEAFF
15	TRBV4-1	TRBJ1-5	CASSQGTGYNQPQHF
17	TRBV27	TRBJ2-6	CASSSLTGPSGANVLTF
14	TRBV6-5	TRBJ1-5	CASSPRTGGQPQHF
16	TRBV9	TRBJ2-4	CASSQLAGGPKNIQYF
15	TRBV28	TRBJ1-2	CASSLARGSGYGYTF
16	TRBV9	TRBJ1-1	CASSGRGPVGNTEAFF
13	TRBV6-2/TRBV6-3	TRBJ2-7	CASSSAGVHEQYF
17	TRBV18	TRBJ2-7	CASSPSPPRGIGYEQYF
14	TRBV2	TRBJ1-1	CASTGLTTNTEAFF
15	TRBV28	TRBJ2-5	CASTRVGGHQETQYF
15	TRBV19	TRBJ2-7	CASSLGQGGVDEQYF
13	TRBV30	TRBJ2-5	CACTGGDQETQYF
13	TRBV29-1	TRBJ1-1	CSVTVGSLTEAFF
13	TRBV7-9	TRBJ2-7	CASSRGTNYEQYF
16	TRBV6-6	TRBJ1-4	CASSRQRTGVNEKLFF
17	TRBV3-1/TRBV3-2	TRBJ2-2	CASSQVTGGRRTGELFF
15	TRBV18	TRBJ1-2	CASSPTGTAEYGYTF
12	TRBV7-2	TRBJ2-1	CASSLATATKFF
13	TRBV15	TRBJ1-1	CATSLQEGTEAFF
11	TRBV27	TRBJ2-3	CAIWDRTTQYF